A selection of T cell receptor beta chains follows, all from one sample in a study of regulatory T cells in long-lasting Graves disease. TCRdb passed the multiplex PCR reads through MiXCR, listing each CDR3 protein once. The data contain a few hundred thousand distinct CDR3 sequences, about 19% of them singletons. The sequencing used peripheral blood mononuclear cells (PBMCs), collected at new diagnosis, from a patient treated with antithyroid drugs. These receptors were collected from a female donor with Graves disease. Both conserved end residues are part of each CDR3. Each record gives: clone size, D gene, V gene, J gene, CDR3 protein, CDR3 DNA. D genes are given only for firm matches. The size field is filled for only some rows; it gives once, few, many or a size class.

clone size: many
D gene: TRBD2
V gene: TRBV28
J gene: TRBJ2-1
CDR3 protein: CASRPSPGTSAYNEQFF
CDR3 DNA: TGTGCCAGCAGGCCTTCTCCCGGGACTAGCGCCTACAATGAGCAGTTCTTC

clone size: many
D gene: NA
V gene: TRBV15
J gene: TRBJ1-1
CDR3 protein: CATSRVQFVTEAFF
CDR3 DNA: TGTGCCACCAGCAGGGTTCAGTTTGTCACTGAAGCTTTCTTT

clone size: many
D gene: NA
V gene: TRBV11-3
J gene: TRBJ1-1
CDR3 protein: CASSRQVPNTEAFF
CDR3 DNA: TGTGCCAGCAGCAGACAGGTACCGAACACTGAAGCTTTCTTT

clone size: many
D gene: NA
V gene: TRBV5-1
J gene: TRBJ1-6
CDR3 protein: CASSFAVDNSPLHF
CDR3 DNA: TGCGCCAGCAGCTTTGCGGTGGATAATTCACCCCTCCACTTT

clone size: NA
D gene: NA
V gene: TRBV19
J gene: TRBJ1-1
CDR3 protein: CASRGVTGNAEAFF
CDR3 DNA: TGTGCCAGTCGGGGGGTCACAGGGAATGCTGAAGCTTTCTTT

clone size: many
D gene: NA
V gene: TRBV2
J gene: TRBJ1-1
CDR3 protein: CASRAGTQNTEAFF
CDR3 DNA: TGTGCCAGCAGGGCCGGGACACAGAACACTGAAGCTTTCTTT

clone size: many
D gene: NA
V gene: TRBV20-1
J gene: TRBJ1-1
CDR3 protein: CSAYRDLNTEAFF
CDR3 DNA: TGCAGTGCTTACAGGGATCTTAACACTGAAGCTTTCTTT

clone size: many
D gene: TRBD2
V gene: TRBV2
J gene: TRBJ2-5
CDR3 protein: CASSDKIAGGKETQYF
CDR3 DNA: TGTGCCAGCAGTGACAAAATAGCGGGGGGGAAAGAGACCCAGTACTTC

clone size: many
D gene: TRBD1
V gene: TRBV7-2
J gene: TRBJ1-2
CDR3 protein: CASSWTGTEGYTF
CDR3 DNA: TGTGCCAGCAGCTGGACAGGGACGGAAGGCTACACCTTC

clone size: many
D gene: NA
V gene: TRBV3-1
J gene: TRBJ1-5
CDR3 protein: CASSQGPEGPQHF
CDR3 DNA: TGTGCCAGCAGCCAAGGTCCTGAGGGCCCCCAGCATTTT

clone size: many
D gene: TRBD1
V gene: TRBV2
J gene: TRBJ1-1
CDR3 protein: CASSETMGQGNTEAFF
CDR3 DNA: TGTGCCAGCAGTGAGACTATGGGACAGGGGAACACTGAAGCTTTCTTT

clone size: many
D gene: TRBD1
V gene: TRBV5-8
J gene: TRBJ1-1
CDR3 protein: CASGTGTVKTEAFF
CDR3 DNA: TGTGCCAGCGGTACCGGGACAGTGAAGACTGAAGCTTTCTTT

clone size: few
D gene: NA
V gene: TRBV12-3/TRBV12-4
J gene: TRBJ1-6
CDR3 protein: CASSFGEGSPLHF
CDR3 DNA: NA

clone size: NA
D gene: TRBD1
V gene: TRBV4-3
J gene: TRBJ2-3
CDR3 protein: CANSQEGAADTQYF
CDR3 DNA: TGCGCCAACAGCCAAGAGGGGGCGGCAGATACGCAGTATTTT

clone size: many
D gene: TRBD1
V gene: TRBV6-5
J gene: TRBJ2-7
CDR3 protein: CASSSEQGAAYEQYF
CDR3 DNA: TGTGCCAGCAGTTCCGAACAGGGGGCGGCCTACGAGCAGTACTTC

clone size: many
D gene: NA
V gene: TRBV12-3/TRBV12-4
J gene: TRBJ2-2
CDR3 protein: CASSPDGGNTGELFF
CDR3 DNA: TGTGCCAGCAGTCCCGATGGGGGTAACACCGGGGAGCTGTTTTTT

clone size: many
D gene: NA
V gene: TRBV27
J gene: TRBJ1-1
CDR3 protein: CASRLGGETKAFF
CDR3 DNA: TGTGCCAGCAGACTCGGGGGGGAGACGAAAGCTTTCTTT

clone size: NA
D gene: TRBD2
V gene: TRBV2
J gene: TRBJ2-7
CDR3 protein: CASRETSGRGPRGEQYF
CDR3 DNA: TGTGCCAGCAGGGAAACTAGCGGGCGGGGGCCCCGGGGCGAGCAGTACTTC

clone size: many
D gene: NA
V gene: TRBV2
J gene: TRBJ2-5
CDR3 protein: CASGPRFGGETQYF
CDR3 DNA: TGTGCCAGCGGCCCCCGATTTGGGGGGGAGACCCAGTACTTC

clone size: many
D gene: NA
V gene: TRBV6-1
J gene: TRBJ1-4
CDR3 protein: CASSPRTAPNEKLFF
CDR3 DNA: TGTGCCAGCAGTCCCCGGACAGCACCTAATGAAAAACTGTTTTTT

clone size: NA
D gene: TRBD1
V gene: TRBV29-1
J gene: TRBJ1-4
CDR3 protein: CSANRGTNEKLFF
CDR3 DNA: TGCAGCGCCAACAGGGGCACTAATGAAAAACTGTTTTTT

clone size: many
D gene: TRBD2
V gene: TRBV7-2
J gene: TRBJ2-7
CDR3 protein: CASSPHPSGVSYEQYF
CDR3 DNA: TGTGCCAGCAGCCCCCACCCTAGCGGGGTTTCCTACGAGCAGTACTTC

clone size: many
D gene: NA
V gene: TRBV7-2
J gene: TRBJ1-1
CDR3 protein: CASSPAYTEAFF
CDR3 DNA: TGTGCCAGCAGCCCCGCATACACTGAAGCTTTCTTT

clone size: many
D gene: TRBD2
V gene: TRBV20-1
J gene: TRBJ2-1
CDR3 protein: CSARIILREDAYNEQFF
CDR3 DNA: TGCAGTGCTAGAATTATCTTGCGGGAGGACGCCTACAATGAGCAGTTCTTC

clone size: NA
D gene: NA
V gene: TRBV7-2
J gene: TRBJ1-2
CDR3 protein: CASSLGQLGYGYTF
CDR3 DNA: TGTGCCAGCAGCTTAGGACAGCTCGGCTATGGCTACACCTTC

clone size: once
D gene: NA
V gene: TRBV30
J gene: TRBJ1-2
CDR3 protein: CAWGPGPLFYGYTF
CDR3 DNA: TGTGCCTGGGGGCCGGGGCCCTTGTTCTATGGCTACACCTTC

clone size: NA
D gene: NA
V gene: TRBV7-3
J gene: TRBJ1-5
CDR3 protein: CASSLGSEIGQPRHF
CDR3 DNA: TGTGCCAGCAGCTTGGGGTCTGAGATTGGGCAGCCCCGGCATTTT

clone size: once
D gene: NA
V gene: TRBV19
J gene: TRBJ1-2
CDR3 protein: CASSSEGQSGYTF
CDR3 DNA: TGTGCCAGTAGTTCCGAAGGACAGTCTGGCTACACCTTC

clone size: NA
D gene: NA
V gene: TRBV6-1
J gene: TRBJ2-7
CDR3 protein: CASSELGGAYNEQYF
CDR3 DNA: TGTGCCAGCAGTGAACTGGGGGGGGCCTACAATGAGCAGTACTTC

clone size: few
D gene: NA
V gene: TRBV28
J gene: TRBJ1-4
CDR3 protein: CASSDFGVQNEKLFF
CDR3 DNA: TGTGCCAGCAGTGACTTCGGGGTCCAAAATGAAAAACTGTTTTTT

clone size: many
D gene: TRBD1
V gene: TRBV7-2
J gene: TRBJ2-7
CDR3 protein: CASSSGQSGSEQYF
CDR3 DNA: TGTGCCAGCAGCTCGGGACAGTCAGGTTCCGAGCAGTACTTC

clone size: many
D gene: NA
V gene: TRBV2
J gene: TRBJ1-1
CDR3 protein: CASSSTLLNTEAFF
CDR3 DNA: TGTGCCAGCAGTTCTACCCTCTTGAACACTGAAGCTTTCTTT

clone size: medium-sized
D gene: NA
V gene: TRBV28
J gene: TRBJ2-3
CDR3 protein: CASTSGLSTQYF
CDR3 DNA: TGTGCCAGCACCTCGGGCCTGAGTACGCAGTATTTT

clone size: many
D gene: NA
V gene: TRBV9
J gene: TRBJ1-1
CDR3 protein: CASSVVQGPTEAFF
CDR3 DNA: TGTGCCAGCAGCGTGGTACAGGGCCCCACTGAAGCTTTCTTT

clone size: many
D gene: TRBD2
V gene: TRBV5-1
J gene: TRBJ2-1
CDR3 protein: CASSSGLAGGGEQFF
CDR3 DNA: TGTGCCAGCAGTTCCGGACTAGCGGGGGGCGGGGAGCAGTTCTTC

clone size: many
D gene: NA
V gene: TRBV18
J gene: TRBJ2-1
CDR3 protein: CASSPQKGEQFF
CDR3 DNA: TGTGCCAGCTCACCACAGAAGGGTGAGCAGTTCTTC

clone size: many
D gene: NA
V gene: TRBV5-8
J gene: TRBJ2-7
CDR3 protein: CASSLTGNMNEQYF
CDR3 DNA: TGTGCCAGCAGCTTGACAGGCAATATGAACGAGCAGTACTTC

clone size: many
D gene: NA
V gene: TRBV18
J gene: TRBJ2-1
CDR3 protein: CASSSTQISYNEQFF
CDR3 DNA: TGTGCCAGCTCGTCAACTCAGATCTCCTACAATGAGCAGTTCTTC

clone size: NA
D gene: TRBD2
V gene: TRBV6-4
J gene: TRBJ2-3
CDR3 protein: CASSVGSGTDTQYF
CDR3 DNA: TGTGCCAGCAGTGTGGGTAGCGGGACAGATACGCAGTATTTT

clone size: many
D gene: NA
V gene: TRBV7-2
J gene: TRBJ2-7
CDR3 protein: CASSLGGDRSYEQYF
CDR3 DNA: TGTGCCAGCAGCTTAGGAGGAGACAGGTCCTACGAGCAGTACTTC